The following is a TCR beta chain sequence with its context. With V trimmed by 7 bases and J by 7 bases, 11 bases remained unmatched. The CDR3 consists of 16 residues. The germline V gene encodes CDR1 SEHNR and CDR2 FQNEAQ (reference sequence). Original analysis: Reference gene primer amplification yielded estimated nucleated cell counts. Repertoires were generated with immunoSEQ multiplex PCR, while TCRdb's copy carries only in-frame clones and drops some. V and J calls and clone size are given by that table; D and trimming were obtained from the DNA. The table has approximately 220,000 clones, 80% to 90% seen once. This entry is derived from a study of blood T cell repertoires in COVID-19. Turning to the study itself: Samples of COVID-19 (acute and convalescent) were obtained from the United States, Italy and Spain. T cells, B-cell-depleted T cells, or PBMCs provided the cDNA or gDNA that served as material.

This clonotype was sampled from a woman in her sixties or seventies with acute or convalescent COVID-19. Material for sequencing was peripheral blood. The genes are TRBV7-9 and TRBJ1-6, with 9 bases identical to TRBD1. CDR3 nucleotide sequence: TGTGCCAGCACCCCTGGACCGGGACAGGGAAATTCACCCCTCCACTTT. It translates to CASTPGPGQGNSPLHF.